Below, one T cell receptor beta chain is given with its context. This record belongs to a study of cytomegalovirus exposure and HLA in healthy donors. 60 Vbeta and 13 Jbeta primers were used in PCR. The assay was immunoSEQ multiplex PCR, and TCRdb's table has in-frame clones only and misses some. Found here are around 100,000 clones, approximately 70% of them singletons; the top ten hold approximately 0.9%. Trimming cost V 2 bases and J 6 bases, with 12 bases left between them. Per germline, CDR1 SGHVS and CDR2 FNYEAQ. The CDR3 has 14 amino acids. The chain joins TRBV7-6 to TRBJ2-3; no firm D call. The sample consisted of PBMCs. This sequence was found in a woman in her twenties or thirties in good health and CMV-seronegative. Here the CDR3 reads CASSLPPGTDTQYF. The DNA for the CDR3 is TGTGCCAGCAGCTTACCCCCGGGTACTGATACGCAGTATTTT.